This T cell receptor beta chain was sequenced in a study of neoadjuvant anti-PD-1 for oral cavity cancer. Whole-study findings and limits: Each response group had just a few patients in TCR analyses.

The ends were cut back, 5 bases at V and 1 base at J, with 8 bases in the middle. Per the germline V gene, CDR1 is LNHDA and CDR2 is SQIVND (reference sequence). There are 13 residues in the CDR3. Stage II-IVA oral cavity squamous cell carcinoma was new and untreated by systemic or radiation therapy. Analysis of PBMCs was direct, with no culture step. The method was immunoSEQ multiplex PCR; TCRdb's version includes in-frame clones alone and lacks a portion of them. Among over 5,500 clones listed, 74% were seen once. Concerning this clone itself: Its antigen remains unknown.

This receptor was identified in a person aged 35 to 85 with oral cavity squamous cell carcinoma. Sequenced material: PBMCs, taken before nivolumab (anti-PD-1) treatment. The V gene is TRBV19, the J gene TRBJ1-1; no reliable D call. This chain's CDR3 is CASSPRQNTEAFF. The DNA of the CDR3 is TGTGCCAGTAGTCCGAGACAGAACACTGAAGCTTTCTTT.